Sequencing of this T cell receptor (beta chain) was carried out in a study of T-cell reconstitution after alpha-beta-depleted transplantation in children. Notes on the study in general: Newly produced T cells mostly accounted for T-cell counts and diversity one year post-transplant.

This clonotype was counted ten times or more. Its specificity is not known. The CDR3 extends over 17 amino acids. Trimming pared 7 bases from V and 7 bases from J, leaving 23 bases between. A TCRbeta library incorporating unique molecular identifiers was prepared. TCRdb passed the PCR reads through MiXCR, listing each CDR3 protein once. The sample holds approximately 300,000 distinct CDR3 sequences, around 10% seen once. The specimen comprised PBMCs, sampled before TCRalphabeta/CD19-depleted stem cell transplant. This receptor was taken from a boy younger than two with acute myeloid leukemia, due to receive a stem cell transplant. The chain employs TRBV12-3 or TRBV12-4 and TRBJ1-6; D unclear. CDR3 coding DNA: TGTGCCAGCAACTTCGTAATCTCTCAGGCGATCAATTCACCCCTCCACTTT. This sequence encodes CASNFVISQAINSPLHF.